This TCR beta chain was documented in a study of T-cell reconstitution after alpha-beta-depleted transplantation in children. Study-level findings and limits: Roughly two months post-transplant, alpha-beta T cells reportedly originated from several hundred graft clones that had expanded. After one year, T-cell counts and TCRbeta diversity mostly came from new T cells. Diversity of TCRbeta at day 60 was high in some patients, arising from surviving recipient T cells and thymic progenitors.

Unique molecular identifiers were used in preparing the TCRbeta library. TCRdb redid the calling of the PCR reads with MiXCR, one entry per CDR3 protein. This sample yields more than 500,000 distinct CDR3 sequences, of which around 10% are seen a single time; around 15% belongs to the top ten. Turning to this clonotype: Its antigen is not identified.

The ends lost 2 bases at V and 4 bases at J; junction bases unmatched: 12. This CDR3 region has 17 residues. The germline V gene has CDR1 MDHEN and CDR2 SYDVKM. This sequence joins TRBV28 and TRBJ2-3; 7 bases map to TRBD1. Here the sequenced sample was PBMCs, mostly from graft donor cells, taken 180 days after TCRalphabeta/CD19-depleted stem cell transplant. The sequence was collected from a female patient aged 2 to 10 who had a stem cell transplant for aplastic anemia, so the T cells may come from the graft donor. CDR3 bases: TGTGCCAGCAGTTTAAAGGGGGCGGTTCCTGGGGCAGATACGCAGTATTTT. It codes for CASSLKGAVPGADTQYF.